This T cell receptor beta chain was recorded in a study of T cell responses to AZD1222 COVID-19 vaccine. Overall study findings and caveats: It was only after the peak T cell response that any repertoires were sampled. Nearly half of unique spike-specific TCRs reportedly avoided B.1.351 and B.1.1.7 mutated regions. White British people made up most donors, females outnumbered males, and clonal diversity was possibly underestimated.

TCRdb's table, derived via immunoSEQ multiplex PCR, lists solely in-frame clones and lacks some. The table lists about 110,000 clones, approximately 94% of them singletons, with about 3.1% in the top ten. This clone came up once. Its antigen is not identified. V trimming: 0 bases; J trimming: 4 bases; junction bases outside the gene matches: 6. Looked up from germline, CDR1 is LNHNV and CDR2 is YYDKDF (reference sequence). The CDR3 is 16 residues long. Sequenced material: peripheral blood, taken 28 days after the second AZD1222 dose. The chain has TRBV15 and TRBJ2-7; the match to TRBD2 covers 10 bases. This clonotype originated in an adult who received the AZD1222 COVID-19 vaccine. CDR3 sequence: CATSREALAGGYEQYF. The CDR3 DNA is TGTGCCACCAGCAGAGAGGCATTAGCGGGAGGATACGAGCAGTACTTC. The full variable domain, in which reference TRBV15 and TRBJ2-7 provide the parts outside the CDR3, is DAMVIQNPRYQVTQFGKPVTLSCSQTLNHNVMYWYQQKSSQAPKLLFHYYDKDFNNEADTPDNFQSRRPNTSFCFLDIRSPGLGDTAMYLCATSREALAGGYEQYFGPGTRLTVT.